The sequence of this T cell receptor (beta chain) was determined in a study of CD8 T cells in ankylosing spondylitis. Regarding the study as a whole: Past studies reported some motif variants in reactive arthritis synovial fluid and blood. According to the report, clones linked to the disease were significantly enriched in matched synovial fluid samples taken from ankylosing spondylitis patients.

This clonotype has at least ten counts. Its antigen is not identified. A much larger clone differs by one base, so this may be a read error. MiXCR, run by TCRdb on the 5' RACE reads, gives a single entry per CDR3 protein. The sample consists of 150,000 or so distinct CDR3 sequences, approximately 32% of them appearing once. CDR1 DFQATT and CDR2 SNEGSKA come from the germline V gene (reference sequence). V was pared by 1 base and J by 4 bases, with 1 base of the junction left unmatched. CDR3 length: 14 amino acids. The TCR originated in a male donor with ankylosing spondylitis. The J gene is TRBJ1-4, the V gene TRBV20-1; 9 bases map to TRBD1. Material for sequencing was synovial fluid, either unsorted or a sorted T cell fraction (not recorded which). DNA for the CDR3: TGCAGTGCTAGAGCGGGACAGGGTAATGAAAAACTGTTTTTT. It specifies CSARAGQGNEKLFF.